This T cell receptor beta chain was sequenced during a study of read filtering for tumor transcriptome and immune sequencing. Study overall: DNase treatment preceded whole-transcriptome library preparation.

Molecular barcoded adaptors covering alpha/delta and beta/gamma chains were used on roughly 370 ng RNA. In TCRdb, the reads were re-called with MiXCR into one record per CDR3 protein. Of about 50,000 distinct CDR3 sequences listed, about 20% are singletons. This clonotype was counted only a few times. Its matching antigen is unknown. Every patient had bone marrow sampled while the disease was active. Regarding the study as a whole: About 77% of IR-seq clonotypes had a single read, yet these held roughly 3.7% of reads.

The CDR3 extends over 12 amino acids. The germline V and J ends were trimmed by 6 bases and 4 bases, with 9 bases remaining between them. The V gene's germline CDR1 is MNHNS and CDR2 SASEGT. The TCR originated in a donor at least 40 years old with multiple myeloma. The sample consisted of a population of CD138-negative cells sorted from bone marrow. This chain links TRBV6-1 with TRBJ1-2; D is perhaps TRBD1 (6 bases). CDR3 in amino acids: CASSGGTYGYTF. The CDR3 coding sequence is TGTGCCAGCAGCGGGGGCACCTATGGCTACACCTTC.